The next 17 T cell receptor beta chains were all read from a single sample in a study of shared clonotypes between healthy human individuals. Repertoires were generated with immunoSEQ multiplex PCR, while TCRdb's copy carries only in-frame clones and drops some. Of about 2,500,000 clones in the sample, over 85% were seen once. The specimen sequenced was naive CD4+ T cells sorted from blood. The subset denotes: CD45RA+ positively selected. The receptors originated from a man between 18 and 35 years old in good health.

The chain employs TRBV7-6 and TRBJ2-1; TRBD2 is a possible D gene (5 bases). Trimming removed 5 bases from V and 8 bases from J, with 7 bases in between. The CDR3 has 11 residues. Per germline, CDR1 SGHVS and CDR2 FNYEAQ. The CDR3 spells CASSNGDEQFF. The CDR3 DNA reads as TGTGCCAGCAGCAACGGGGATGAGCAGTTCTTC.

The chain joins TRBV5-1 to TRBJ2-5, with a possible D match to TRBD1 (6 bases). Germline CDR1 and CDR2: SGHRS and YFSETQ. Trimming left V 4 bases short and J 3 bases short, with 13 bases between. This CDR3 region has 14 residues. The CDR3, as DNA: TGCGCCAGCAGCATCGGGACATCTGAAGAGACCCAGTACTTC. Its protein product is CASSIGTSEETQYF.

This chain links TRBV28 with TRBJ1-4; D call uncertain. The V gene lost 3 bases and the J gene lost 7 bases, with 6 bases spanning the gap. The CDR3 runs to 12 residues. Germline loops: CDR1 MDHEN, CDR2 SYDVKM. CDR3 in DNA: TGTGCCAGCAGTTTCAGTACTGAAAAACTGTTTTTT. Its translation is CASSFSTEKLFF.

This chain links TRBV5-8 with TRBJ1-4; D perhaps matches TRBD1 (5 bases). Trimming removed 4 bases from V and 8 bases from J, with 12 bases in between. Germline V gene sequence: CDR1 SGHTS, CDR2 YDEGEE. This CDR3 has 13 residues. DNA of the CDR3: TGTGCCAGCAGCGGGGGTCCGGGGGAAAAACTGTTTTTT. It specifies CASSGGPGEKLFF.

This clone showed up just once. V gene TRBV19 combines with J gene TRBJ2-7; a weak D match, TRBD1 (7 bases). V was trimmed by 3 bases and J by 2 bases, leaving 11 bases between them. Germline lookup yields CDR1 LNHDA and CDR2 SQIVND (reference sequence). The CDR3 loop spans 14 amino acids. CDR3 residues: CASSITRGAYEQYF. Written as DNA, the CDR3 is TGTGCCAGTAGTATCACCAGGGGGGCCTACGAGCAGTACTTC.

The chain couples TRBV27 to TRBJ1-5; 7 nucleotides match TRBD1. J gave up 6 bases and V 4 bases, and 6 bases lay outside the gene matches. This CDR3 spans 14 amino acids. Germline V lookup: CDR1 MNHEY, CDR2 SMNVEV (reference sequence). The DNA for the CDR3 is TGTGCCAGCAGTTCCGAACAGGGGTTTCAGCCCCAGCATTTT. It translates to CASSSEQGFQPQHF.

For this clone: This sample also contains other DNA sequences that code for the same CDR3. CDR3 bases: TGTGCCTGGAGTGGAACCGACAATCAGCCCCAGCATTTT. Translating it yields CAWSGTDNQPQHF. The chain has TRBV30 and TRBJ1-5; D gene ambiguous. V was clipped by 1 base and J by 3 bases, with 7 bases between them. The CDR3 totals 13 residues. Germline V gene lookup returns CDR1 GTSNPN and CDR2 SVGIG (reference sequence).

The genes are TRBV5-4 and TRBJ2-7; 7 bases align to TRBD1. V lost 2 bases to trimming and J lost 0 bases; unmatched junction nucleotides: 5. The CDR3 is 15 residues long. From germline, CDR1 is SGHNT and CDR2 YYREEE (reference sequence). CDR3 in amino acids: CASSLTGQSSYEQYF. The CDR3 coding sequence is TGTGCCAGCAGCTTAACGGGACAGAGCTCCTACGAGCAGTACTTC. Based on the CDR3 plus reference TRBV5-4 and TRBJ2-7, the full variable domain is ETGVTQSPTHLIKTRGQQVTLRCSSQSGHNTVSWYQQALGQGPQFIFQYYREEENGRGNFPPRFSGLQFPNYSSELNVNALELDDSALYLCASSLTGQSSYEQYFGPGTRLTVT.

V gene TRBV7-9 combines with J gene TRBJ2-2; D not resolved. The germline V and J ends were trimmed by 0 bases and 6 bases, with 5 bases remaining between them. Germline V lookup: CDR1 SEHNR, CDR2 FQNEAQ (reference sequence). The CDR3 loop spans 13 amino acids. CDR3 sequence reads: CASSLAFAGELFF. The CDR3 bases are TGTGCCAGCAGCTTAGCGTTCGCCGGGGAGCTGTTTTTT.

The CDR3: CASSSRLGTDTQYF. In DNA form, the CDR3 reads TGTGCCAGCAGCTCGAGGTTAGGGACAGATACGCAGTATTTT. The chain carries TRBV6-5 and TRBJ2-3; no definite D call. The V end lost 6 bases, the J end lost 3 bases, and 13 bases lay between the germline ends. This CDR3 region has 14 residues. Germline values: CDR1 MNHEY, CDR2 SVGAGI.

This clone appeared a single time. The CDR3 spells CATQGVIYEQYF. The DNA of the CDR3 is TGTGCCACTCAGGGAGTCATCTACGAGCAGTACTTC. The V call is TRBV6-1, the J call TRBJ2-7; D is perhaps TRBD1 or TRBD2 (5 bases each). Deletions cut 10 bases from V and 3 bases from J, with 13 bases between. The germline V gene encodes CDR1 MNHNS and CDR2 SASEGT. The CDR3 has 12 amino acids.

CDR3 region: CVCGGSPQETQYF. In DNA, the CDR3 is TGTGTATGTGGCGGGAGCCCCCAAGAGACCCAGTACTTC. This chain links TRBV28 with TRBJ2-5; 7 nucleotides align to TRBD2. The germline V gene encodes CDR1 MDHEN and CDR2 SYDVKM. This CDR3 has 13 residues.

V gene TRBV5-1 combines with J gene TRBJ1-2; unclear D gene. V lost 2 bases, J lost 3 bases, and 8 bases lay in between. The germline V gene encodes CDR1 SGHRS and CDR2 YFSETQ. The CDR3 consists of 13 residues. DNA of the CDR3: TGCGCCAGCAGCTTTATCGGGGACTATGGCTACACCTTC. Its protein product is CASSFIGDYGYTF.

The V call is TRBV5-1, the J call TRBJ2-5; D ambiguous. Germline V gene lookup returns CDR1 SGHRS and CDR2 YFSETQ. The CDR3 runs 13 residues. V lost 3 bases to trimming and J lost 5 bases, with 11 bases between them. CDR3 amino acids: CASSSGSVETQYF. In DNA, the CDR3 is TGCGCCAGCAGCTCCGGAAGCGTGGAGACCCAGTACTTC.

This chain links TRBV7-8 with TRBJ1-4; D gene uncertain. Per the germline V gene, CDR1 is SGHVS and CDR2 is FQNEAQ. The V end was cut by 5 bases, the J end by 6 bases, with 13 bases between. The CDR3 has 14 residues. This CDR3 reads CASSGRHRDEKLFF. The CDR3 nucleotides are TGTGCCAGCAGCGGGAGGCATAGGGATGAAAAACTGTTTTTT.

The genes are TRBV30 and TRBJ2-3, with D unresolved. V lost 1 base, J lost 3 bases, and 17 bases lay in between. The length of the CDR3 is 16 residues. Germline V gene data show CDR1 as GTSNPN and CDR2 as SVGIG (reference sequence). CDR3 DNA sequence: TGTGCCTGGAGTGGGTGGGCGGCCGCCTCGACAGATACGCAGTATTTT. Its translation is CAWSGWAAASTDTQYF.

As DNA, the CDR3 is TGTGCCAGCAGCTTGGGACTTACCTCTGGGGCCAACGTCCTGACTTTC. Protein sequence: CASSLGLTSGANVLTF. The V gene is TRBV11-2, the J gene TRBJ2-6; maybe TRBD2 (6 bases). Looked up from germline, CDR1 is SGHAT and CDR2 is FQNNGV. Between the trimmed V and J ends, which lost 3 bases and 0 bases, there was a span of 9 bases. CDR3 length: 16 residues.